These 9 T cell receptor beta chains were sequenced from one sample in a study of Graves' ophthalmopathy and Graves' hyperthyroidism. Amplification from RNA transcripts yielded the TCR beta CDR3 regions. First-round RT-PCR relied on HTBI primers, and a second-round multiplex PCR came next. TCRdb itself ran the multiplex PCR reads through MiXCR, one entry per CDR3 protein. The sample lists nearly 400,000 distinct CDR3 sequences; roughly 18% were seen once. Sequenced input: peripheral blood. The receptors here all came from a woman aged 18-35 years with Graves' ophthalmopathy.

The chain employs TRBV6-1 and TRBJ2-5; weak D call: TRBD2 (6 bases). V shed 9 bases and J shed 10 bases, with 24 bases lying between them. The length of the CDR3 is 14 residues. Germline loops: CDR1 MNHNS, CDR2 SASEGT. CDR3 nucleotide sequence: TGTGCCAGTGCCGTAGCGGAGAGGAGGGCCGACCAGTACTTC. It codes for CASAVAERRADQYF.

This clonotype has a count of ten or more. The chain recombines TRBV6-2 or TRBV6-3 with TRBJ2-7; D is unclear. The CDR3 is 17 residues long. Germline V gene sequence: CDR1 MNHEY, CDR2 SVGEGT. V lost 3 bases and J lost 5, with 23 bases in between. The CDR3 region has the DNA TGTGCCAGCAGTTATTTTCGCGGAGCTGGGCGCCTCGACGAGCAGTACTTC. Translated: CASSYFRGAGRLDEQYF.

This clonotype showed up many times. The V call is TRBV27, the J call TRBJ1-1; no firm D call. The ends were cut back, 8 bases at V and 0 bases at J, with 10 bases in the middle. CDR1 and CDR2 (germline): MNHEY, SMNVEV (reference sequence). The CDR3 length is 13 residues. CDR3 protein: CASRPGMNTEAFF. CDR3 coding DNA: TGTGCCAGCCGCCCGGGGATGAACACTGAAGCTTTCTTT.

This clonotype has at least ten counts. V gene TRBV11-3 combines with J gene TRBJ2-2; TRBD1 matches at 9 bases. Losses at the gene ends were 5 bases for V and 5 bases for J; bases not matched to a gene: 12. Germline V gives CDR1 SGHNT, CDR2 YENEEA. The CDR3 loop spans 17 amino acids. CDR3 DNA sequence: TGTGCCAGCAGCCGACCCCGGGGACAGGGAGGAACCGGGGAGCTGTTTTTT. Its translation is CASSRPRGQGGTGELFF.

This clonotype occurred many times. This chain connects TRBV9 to TRBJ2-7; D is unclear. CDR3 length equals 13 residues. The ends were cut back, 2 bases at V and 3 bases at J, with 9 bases in the middle. In germline, CDR1 is SGDLS, CDR2 YYNGEE. DNA for the CDR3: TGTGCCAGCAGCGTTGGTCAGTACTACGAGCAGTACTTC. Translating gives CASSVGQYYEQYF.

The sample holds many counts of this clonotype. The J gene is TRBJ2-6, the V gene TRBV6-1; the D gene could be TRBD1 or TRBD2 (5 bases each). The CDR3 is made up of 15 amino acids. V dropped 5 bases and J dropped 0 bases, with 8 bases sitting between them. From germline, CDR1 is MNHNS and CDR2 SASEGT. The CDR3 coding sequence is TGTGCCAGCAGTCGGGACGGCTCTGGGGCCAACGTCCTGACTTTC. Protein product: CASSRDGSGANVLTF.

This clonotype was observed at least ten times. This chain connects TRBV6-5 to TRBJ1-3; D unresolved. The CDR3 is made up of 14 amino acids. Between the trimmed V and J ends, which lost 2 bases and 0 bases, there was a span of 5 bases. Germline V lookup: CDR1 MNHEY, CDR2 SVGAGI. This CDR3 is CASSYRSSGNTIYF. CDR3 bases: TGTGCCAGCAGTTACCGGAGCTCTGGAAACACCATATATTTT.

The sample holds many counts of this clonotype. CDR3 sequence: CSASTWGETQYF. CDR3 DNA sequence: TGCAGTGCTAGTACCTGGGGAGAGACCCAGTACTTC. This chain joins TRBV20-1 and TRBJ2-5; D is unclear. Germline CDR1 reads DFQATT; CDR2 reads SNEGSKA (reference sequence). The CDR3 totals 12 residues. V gave up 3 bases and J gave up 4 bases, with 9 bases separating them.

This clonotype appeared many times. The chain joins TRBV7-2 to TRBJ1-6; D is perhaps TRBD1 (5 bases). Trimming left V 0 bases short and J 6 bases short, with 15 bases between. CDR3 length equals 17 residues. Germline values: CDR1 SGHTA, CDR2 FQGNSA. The CDR3 is CASSLAGAGVTNSPLHF. In DNA, the CDR3 is TGTGCCAGCAGCTTAGCAGGTGCGGGGGTTACTAATTCACCCCTCCACTTT.